The 32 T cell receptor beta chains listed next were all sequenced from one sample in a study of type 1 and type 2 diabetes patients. The PCR template was genomic DNA. Multiplex PCR with 30 forward and 13 reverse primers amplified the TCR beta CDR3. TCRdb analysed the multiplex PCR reads with MiXCR anew, one entry per CDR3 protein. The sample yields around 300,000 distinct CDR3 sequences, roughly 50% seen once. The specimen was peripheral blood mononuclear cells (PBMCs). Receptor source: a man between 18 and 35 years old with type 2 diabetes.

This clonotype was seen a few times. The V call is TRBV30, the J call TRBJ1-6, with D perhaps matching TRBD1 (5 bases). The CDR3 totals 12 residues. V was shortened by 1 base and J by 8 bases, with 6 bases between the two germline ends. Germline V CDR1 and CDR2: GTSNPN, SVGIG (reference sequence). The chain's CDR3 is CAWSGGDSPLHF. In DNA, the CDR3 is TGTGCCTGGAGTGGGGGGGATTCACCCCTCCACTTT.

This clonotype came up many times. The chain recombines TRBV10-3 with TRBJ1-6; the D gene is possibly TRBD1 (5 bases). The CDR3 sequence is 14 residues long. Trimming removed 4 bases at V and 6 bases at J, with 10 bases between. CDR1 and CDR2 (germline): ENHRY, SYGVKD. The CDR3 DNA reads TGTGCCATCAGTGCCGACAGTCTTAATTCACCCCTCCACTTT. The encoded protein is CAISADSLNSPLHF.

A note on this clonotype: The CDR3 carries no conserved terminal phenylalanine or tryptophan, so it likely arises from a read error. V is TRBV11-2 and J is TRBJ2-1; TRBD2 aligns across 8 bases. With V trimmed by 5 bases and J by 2 bases, 5 bases remained unmatched. Germline V gene sequence: CDR1 SGHAT, CDR2 FQNNGV. The CDR3 extends over 15 amino acids. The CDR3 DNA follows: TGTGCCAGCAGCGCGGCGGGACTAGCCTACAATGAGCAGTTCTCC. It is translated as CASSAAGLAYNEQFS.

V usage is TRBV19 and J usage is TRBJ1-4; the D gene is possibly TRBD1 (6 bases). The CDR3 contains 13 residues. Trimming pared 9 bases from V and 5 bases from J, leaving 13 bases between. Looked up from germline, CDR1 is LNHDA and CDR2 is SQIVND (reference sequence). The CDR3 loop reads CARGGQLNEKLFF. CDR3 nucleotide sequence: TGTGCCAGGGGGGGACAACTAAATGAAAAACTGTTTTTT. Using reference TRBV19 and TRBJ1-4 for the parts outside the CDR3, the full variable domain is DGGITQSPKYLFRKEGQNVTLSCEQNLNHDAMYWYRQDPGQGLRLIYYSQIVNDFQKGDIAEGYSVSREKKESFPLTVTSAQKNPTAFYLCARGGQLNEKLFFGSGTQLSVL.

The rearrangement links TRBV10-3 to TRBJ1-6, with 9 bases identical to TRBD1. Germline V lookup: CDR1 ENHRY, CDR2 SYGVKD. The CDR3 spans 16 residues. The V segment lost 10 bases and the J segment 7 bases; nucleotides outside the gene matches: 14. For the CDR3, the DNA is TGTGCCAGCACCGACGGACTGACAGGGGGGAATTCACCCCTCCACTTT. Translated, it gives CASTDGLTGGNSPLHF.

This clonotype was observed once. A far larger clone is just one base off, so this is likely a read error. J is TRBJ1-1 and V is TRBV19, with D possibly TRBD1 on 5 matching bases. The CDR3 sequence is 13 residues long. Germline loops: CDR1 LNHDA, CDR2 SQIVND (reference sequence). The DNA of the CDR3 is TGTGCCAGTAGTCTCGGGGGGAACACTGAAGCTTACTTT. As protein: CASSLGGNTEAYF.

This chain links TRBV29-1 with TRBJ2-5, with D perhaps TRBD1 (6 bases). The DNA end favors TRBJ2-1, so the J call may be wrong. CDR3 size: 14 residues. CDR1 is SQVTM, CDR2 ANQGSEA, per germline. In nucleotides, the CDR3 is TGCAGCGTTGAAGTGGGGACCTCAGGGGATGAGCAGTTCTTC. Amino acid sequence: CSVEVGTSGDEQFF.

The chain joins TRBV10-2 to TRBJ2-7; TRBD1 agrees at 7 bases. The germline V gene encodes CDR1 WSHSY and CDR2 SAAADI. The junction had 12 bases not matched to a gene; V was cut back by 10 bases and J by 0 bases. The CDR3 length is 15 residues. The CDR3 region has the DNA TGCGCCATCAGACCCGGACAGGAAAGCTCCTACGAGCAGTACTTC. Protein: CAIRPGQESSYEQYF.

The chain employs TRBV5-6 and TRBJ2-5, with D maybe TRBD1 (6 bases). The V gene lost 4 bases and the J gene lost 5 bases, with 15 bases spanning the gap. CDR1 is SGHDT and CDR2 is YYEEEE in the germline V gene. The CDR3 has 14 residues. Here the CDR3 reads CASSPQGVRETQYF. The CDR3 bases are TGTGCCAGCAGCCCACAGGGAGTCCGTGAGACCCAGTACTTC.

The chain carries TRBV27 and TRBJ2-5; D tentatively fits TRBD1 or TRBD2 (5 bases each). This CDR3 spans 13 amino acids. With 6 bases removed from V and 2 bases from J, the gap between germline ends came to 10 bases. Germline loops: CDR1 MNHEY, CDR2 SMNVEV (reference sequence). The CDR3 sequence: CASREWGQETQYF. The CDR3 DNA reads TGTGCCAGCAGGGAATGGGGGCAAGAGACCCAGTACTTC.

This clonotype was counted once. The genes are TRBV30 and TRBJ1-1; D perhaps matches TRBD1 (5 bases). From germline, CDR1 is GTSNPN and CDR2 SVGIG (reference sequence). The CDR3 is 15 residues long. V was pared by 5 bases and J by 2 bases, with 18 bases between. The CDR3 DNA reads TGTGCCTGGGGCCGGGGGTCCGGGTTCAACACTGAAGCTTTCTTT. The encoded protein is CAWGRGSGFNTEAFF.

This clonotype appeared once. The rearrangement joins TRBV6-6 to TRBJ1-2; D unresolved. Germline CDR1 MNHNY, CDR2 SVGAGI (reference sequence). V lost 7 bases and J 2 bases, leaving 8 bases between the germline ends. The CDR3 covers 12 residues. CDR3 protein: CASTEQNYGYTF. Written as DNA, the CDR3 is TGTGCCAGCACTGAACAGAACTATGGCTACACCTTC.

This clonotype was recorded once. The chain links TRBV27 to TRBJ1-6; unclear D gene. Trimming shortened V by 8 bases and J by 7 bases, and 12 bases separated the two germline ends. This CDR3 spans 13 amino acids. Per germline, CDR1 MNHEY and CDR2 SMNVEV (reference sequence). CDR3 in amino acids: CASESSGNSPLHF. CDR3 DNA sequence: TGTGCCAGCGAGTCATCGGGCAATTCACCCCTCCACTTT.

The chain uses TRBV7-8 and TRBJ1-5; D ambiguous. CDR3 length: 16 amino acids. V was shortened by 6 bases and J by 0 bases, with 15 bases between the two germline ends. The germline CDR1 and CDR2 sequences are SGHVS and FQNEAQ. CDR3 sequence (DNA): TGTGCCAGCAGTACTACCGGGCCCTATAGCAATCAGCCCCAGCATTTT. Protein sequence: CASSTTGPYSNQPQHF. Based on the CDR3 plus reference TRBV7-8 and TRBJ1-5, the full variable domain is GAGVSQSPRYKVAKRGQDVALRCDPISGHVSLFWYQQALGQGPEFLTYFQNEAQLDKSGLPSDRFFAERPEGSVSTLKIQRTQQEDSAVYLCASSTTGPYSNQPQHFGDGTRLSIL.

Comments on this clonotype: It may be a read error: a sequence one base away is much more abundant. The CDR3, as DNA: TGTGCCAGCAGTTGGGACAGCTCCTACGAGCAGTACTTC. Amino acid sequence: CASSWDSSYEQYF. The chain uses TRBV6-5 and TRBJ2-7, with 7 positions matching TRBD1. V lost 4 bases, J lost 0 bases, and 0 bases stayed unmatched. Germline CDR1 MNHEY, CDR2 SVGAGI. The CDR3 loop spans 13 amino acids.

This clonotype has more than one count but fewer than ten. V is TRBV28 and J is TRBJ2-3, with 11 bases that match TRBD2. The CDR3 contains 16 residues. Germline V CDR1 and CDR2: MDHEN, SYDVKM. V lost 4 bases to trimming and J lost 5 bases; unmatched junction nucleotides: 8. The CDR3 sequence is CASSSLLAGGGDTQYF. The CDR3 region has the DNA TGTGCCAGCAGTTCCCTCCTAGCGGGAGGAGGAGATACGCAGTATTTT. The full variable domain, its missing parts supplied by reference TRBV28 and TRBJ2-3, is DVKVTQSSRYLVKRTGEKVFLECVQDMDHENMFWYRQDPGLGLRLIYFSYDVKMKEKGDIPEGYSVSREKKERFSLILESASTNQTSMYLCASSSLLAGGGDTQYFGPGTRLTVL.

The CDR3 nucleotides read TGTGCCACCAGCAGACCGGGGATGGGGGGTGCTTTCTTT. Translation: CATSRPGMGGAFF. The J gene is TRBJ1-1, the V gene TRBV15; tentatively, D is TRBD1 (5 bases). This CDR3 has 13 amino acids. V was shortened by 2 bases and J by 11 bases, with 15 bases between the two germline ends. The germline CDR1 and CDR2 sequences are LNHNV and YYDKDF (reference sequence).

CDR3 bases: TGCAGCGTTGTTGGGGGGATCATGAACACTGAAGCTTTCTTT. It yields the protein CSVVGGIMNTEAFF. The gene calls are TRBV29-1 and TRBJ1-1; D is perhaps TRBD1 (5 bases). This CDR3 has 14 amino acids. V was cut by 4 bases and J by 0 bases, with 12 bases left in between. Germline V lookup: CDR1 SQVTM, CDR2 ANQGSEA.

V is TRBV18 and J is TRBJ2-6; 7 bases are shared with TRBD1. The J segment lost 0 bases and the V segment lost 2 bases, leaving 7 bases of the junction unmatched. The CDR3 contains 18 residues. Germline V gene sequence: CDR1 KGHSH, CDR2 LQKENI. As DNA, the CDR3 is TGTGCCAGCTCACCAACGGGACAGCGAAACTCTGGGGCCAACGTCCTGACTTTC. Translated: CASSPTGQRNSGANVLTF.

Here the CDR3 DNA reads TGTGCCAGCAGTTTGGGACAGGGAACAGATACGCAGTATTTT. Amino acid sequence: CASSLGQGTDTQYF. The genes are TRBV28 and TRBJ2-3, with 9 positions matching TRBD1. V dropped 3 bases and J dropped 3; count of bases not matched to a gene: 1. CDR1 is MDHEN, CDR2 SYDVKM, per germline. CDR3 size: 14 residues.

This clonotype appeared a few times. The genes are TRBV28 and TRBJ1-5; 8 bases match TRBD1. V was clipped by 4 bases and J by 6 bases; unmatched bases: 8. CDR1 and CDR2 (germline): MDHEN, SYDVKM. This CDR3 is 15 amino acids long. CDR3 sequence: CASSYPGQDGQPQHF. As DNA, the CDR3 is TGTGCCAGCAGTTATCCGGGACAGGACGGTCAGCCCCAGCATTTT.

This clonotype was counted a few times. The chain couples TRBV29-1 to TRBJ2-5; 7 bases match TRBD1. Germline assignment: CDR1 SQVTM and CDR2 ANQGSEA. The V segment lost 7 bases and the J segment 1 base; nucleotides outside the gene matches: 3. This CDR3 is 12 amino acids long. CDR3 in amino acids: CSGTGVQETQYF. The CDR3 nucleotides are TGCAGCGGCACAGGGGTCCAAGAGACCCAGTACTTC.

The rearrangement links TRBV7-3 to TRBJ2-2; D tentatively reads TRBD1 or TRBD2 (5 bases each). CDR1 and CDR2 (germline): SGHTA, FQGTGA. Trimming removed 4 bases from V and 4 bases from J, with 10 bases in between. The CDR3 is 14 residues long. The CDR3 DNA sequence: TGTGCCAGCAGCTCCGGGACGGCCACCGGGGAGCTGTTTTTT. Its translation: CASSSGTATGELFF.

V usage is TRBV19 and J usage is TRBJ2-3; no clear D gene. Trimming cost V 5 bases and J 0 bases, with 12 bases left between them. The CDR3 consists of 15 residues. Germline-derived CDR1 and CDR2 are LNHDA and SQIVND (reference sequence). CDR3 in amino acids: CASSRSALSTDTQYF. DNA of the CDR3: TGTGCCAGTAGTCGATCGGCTCTCAGCACAGATACGCAGTATTTT.

The chain recombines TRBV7-2 with TRBJ2-2, with 8 bases that match TRBD2. J was trimmed by 3 bases and V by 1 base; bases with no gene match: 4. The CDR3 is made up of 16 amino acids. Looked up from germline, CDR1 is SGHTA and CDR2 is FQGNSA. The CDR3 spells CASSLEAGAHTGELFF. DNA of the CDR3: TGTGCCAGCAGCTTAGAAGCGGGGGCCCACACCGGGGAGCTGTTTTTT.

In the case of this clonotype: At one end, the junction sequence differs from germline, possibly due to a read error. V gene TRBV19 combines with J gene TRBJ1-1; the D gene is possibly TRBD1 (5 bases). CDR1 LNHDA and CDR2 SQIVND come from the germline V gene (reference sequence). CDR3 length: 15 residues. The CDR3, as DNA: TGTGCCAGTAGTATAACGGCAGGGAGGAACGCTGAAGCTTTCTTT. Protein product: CASSITAGRNAEAFF.

This clonotype was observed many times. The chain couples TRBV7-2 to TRBJ2-7, with D uncertain. The CDR3 covers 13 residues. Looked up from germline, CDR1 is SGHTA and CDR2 is FQGNSA. With 3 bases removed from V and 6 bases from J, the gap between germline ends came to 12 bases. The CDR3 here is CASSFAPTSEQYF. CDR3 DNA sequence: TGTGCCAGCAGCTTTGCCCCAACGTCCGAGCAGTACTTC.

V is TRBV19 and J is TRBJ1-3, with 7 bases aligning to TRBD1. The trim removed 5 bases at V and 8 bases at J, leaving 12 bases unmatched. CDR1 LNHDA and CDR2 SQIVND come from the germline V gene (reference sequence). This CDR3 has 15 amino acids. CDR3: CASSPMLQGWDTIYF. The CDR3 DNA follows: TGTGCCAGTAGTCCGATGCTACAGGGGTGGGACACCATATATTTT.

The gene calls are TRBV6-5 and TRBJ2-7; D might be TRBD1 (5 bases). This CDR3 comprises 14 residues. CDR1 and CDR2 from the germline V gene are MNHEY and SVGAGI. Trimming removed 6 bases from V and 0 bases from J, with 12 bases in between. CDR3 sequence reads: CASRTGRHSYEQYF. In DNA, the CDR3 is TGTGCCAGCAGAACAGGACGGCACTCCTACGAGCAGTACTTC.

This clonotype was counted a few times. The CDR3 bases are TGTGCCAGCAGCTTATTCCGGGTTATTTCCAATGAGCAGTTCTTC. Encoded protein: CASSLFRVISNEQFF. V and J are TRBV7-8 and TRBJ2-1; the D is unclear. Trimming left V 2 bases short and J 6 bases short, with 14 bases between. Germline V gene sequence: CDR1 SGHVS, CDR2 FQNEAQ. This CDR3 contains 15 residues.

This clonotype was counted a few times. This sequence joins TRBV28 and TRBJ2-1; D is possibly TRBD2 (6 bases). The length of the CDR3 is 15 residues. The V end lost 7 bases, the J end lost 9 bases, and 22 bases lay between the germline ends. In germline, CDR1 is MDHEN, CDR2 SYDVKM. The CDR3 sequence: CASKRVQVGAIEQFF. In DNA form, the CDR3 reads TGTGCCAGCAAGCGGGTGCAAGTAGGGGCAATTGAGCAGTTCTTC.

For this clonotype: One junction end does not reproduce the germline sequence, and a read error may be involved. The V call is TRBV7-9, the J call TRBJ1-6; D gene uncertain. The germline CDR1 and CDR2 sequences are SEHNR and FQNEAQ (reference sequence). This CDR3 is built from 13 residues. CDR3 in DNA: TGCGCCAGCAGCCAAGATAGGCCTTCACCCCTCCACTTT. This encodes CASSQDRPSPLHF.